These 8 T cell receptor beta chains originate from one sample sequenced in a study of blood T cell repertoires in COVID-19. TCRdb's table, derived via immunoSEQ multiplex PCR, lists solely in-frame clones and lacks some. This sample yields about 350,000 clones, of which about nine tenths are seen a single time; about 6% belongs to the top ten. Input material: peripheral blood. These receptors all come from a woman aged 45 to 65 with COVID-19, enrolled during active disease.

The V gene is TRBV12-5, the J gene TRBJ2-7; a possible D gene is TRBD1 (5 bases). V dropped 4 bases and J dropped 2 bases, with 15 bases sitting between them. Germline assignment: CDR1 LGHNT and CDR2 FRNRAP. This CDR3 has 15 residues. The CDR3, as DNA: TGTGCTAGTGGTTGGCACGACAGATTCCCCTACGAGCAGTACTTC. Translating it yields CASGWHDRFPYEQYF.

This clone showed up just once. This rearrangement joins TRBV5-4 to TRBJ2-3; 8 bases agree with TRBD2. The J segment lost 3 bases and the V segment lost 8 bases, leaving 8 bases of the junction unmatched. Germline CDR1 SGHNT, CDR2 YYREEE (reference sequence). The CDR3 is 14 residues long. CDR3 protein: CASKPGLGTDTQYF. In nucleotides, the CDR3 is TGTGCCAGTAAGCCGGGACTAGGGACAGATACGCAGTATTTT.

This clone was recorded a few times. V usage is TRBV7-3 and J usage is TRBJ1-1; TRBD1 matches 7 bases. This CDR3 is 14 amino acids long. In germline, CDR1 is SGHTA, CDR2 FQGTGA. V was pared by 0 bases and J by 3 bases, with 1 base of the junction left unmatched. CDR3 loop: CASSLTGGDTEAFF. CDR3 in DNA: TGTGCCAGCAGCTTAACAGGGGGCGACACTGAAGCTTTCTTT.

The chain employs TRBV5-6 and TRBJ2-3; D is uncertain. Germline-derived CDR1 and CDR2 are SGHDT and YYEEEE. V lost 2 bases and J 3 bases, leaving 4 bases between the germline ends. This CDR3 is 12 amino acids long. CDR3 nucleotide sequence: TGTGCCAGCAGCTTTCGTACAGATACGCAGTATTTT. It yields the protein CASSFRTDTQYF.

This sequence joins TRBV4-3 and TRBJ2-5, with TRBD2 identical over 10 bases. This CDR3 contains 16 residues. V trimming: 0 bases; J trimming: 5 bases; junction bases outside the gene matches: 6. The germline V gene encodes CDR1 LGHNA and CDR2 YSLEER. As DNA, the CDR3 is TGCGCCAGCAGCCAAGATCCAGCGGGAGGGGAGGAGACCCAGTACTTC. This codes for CASSQDPAGGEETQYF.

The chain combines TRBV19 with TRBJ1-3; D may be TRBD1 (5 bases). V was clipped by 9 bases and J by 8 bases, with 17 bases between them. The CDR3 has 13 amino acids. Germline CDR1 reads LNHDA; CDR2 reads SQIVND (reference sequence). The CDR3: CASHLGPGDTIYF. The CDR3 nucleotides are TGTGCCAGCCACTTAGGGCCGGGGGACACCATATATTTT. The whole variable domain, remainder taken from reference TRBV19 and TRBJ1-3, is DGGITQSPKYLFRKEGQNVTLSCEQNLNHDAMYWYRQDPGQGLRLIYYSQIVNDFQKGDIAEGYSVSREKKESFPLTVTSAQKNPTAFYLCASHLGPGDTIYFGEGSWLTVV.

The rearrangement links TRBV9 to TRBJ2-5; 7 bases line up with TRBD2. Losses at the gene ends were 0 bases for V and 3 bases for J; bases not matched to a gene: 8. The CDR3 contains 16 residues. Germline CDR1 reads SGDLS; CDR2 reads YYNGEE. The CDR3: CASSVGGRAWEETQYF. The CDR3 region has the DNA TGTGCCAGCAGCGTAGGAGGGAGGGCCTGGGAAGAGACCCAGTACTTC.

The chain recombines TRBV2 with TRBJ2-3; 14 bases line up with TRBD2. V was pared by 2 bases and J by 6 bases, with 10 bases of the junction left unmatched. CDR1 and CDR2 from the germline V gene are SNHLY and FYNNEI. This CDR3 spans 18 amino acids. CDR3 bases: TGTGCCAGCAGTGAATTTAGACTAGCGGGAGGGCTCGGGGATACGCAGTATTTT. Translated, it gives CASSEFRLAGGLGDTQYF.